This T cell receptor (beta chain) was recovered during a study of blood T cell repertoires in COVID-19. In germline, CDR1 is SNHLY, CDR2 FYNNEI. The length of the CDR3 is 13 residues. Trimming left V 6 bases short and J 5 bases short, with 11 bases between. Repertoires were generated with immunoSEQ multiplex PCR, while TCRdb's copy carries only in-frame clones and drops some. The profile shows 20,000 to 25,000 clones, about nine tenths of them singletons. The sequence was collected from a human donor with active COVID-19. The donor label of this sample is uncertain. Source material: peripheral blood. The V gene is TRBV2, the J gene TRBJ1-5, with D possibly being TRBD1 (5 bases). The CDR3 protein is CASRTTGDQPQHF. DNA of the CDR3: TGTGCCAGCAGGACTACGGGGGATCAGCCCCAGCATTTT.